This entry describes one T cell receptor beta chain. As yet, its antigen is unknown. TCRbeta library construction was performed incorporating unique molecular identifiers. MiXCR, run by TCRdb on the PCR reads, gives a single entry per CDR3 protein. The data hold about a million distinct CDR3 sequences, with about 29% observed a single time. This record belongs to a study of T-cell reconstitution after alpha-beta-depleted transplantation in children. Study-wide findings and caveats: Expanded graft clones numbering several hundred reportedly gave rise to alpha-beta T cells about two months after transplant. Fresh T-cell production supplied most of the T-cell counts and diversity seen one year after transplant.

Material: PBMCs, mostly from graft donor cells, obtained 360 days after TCRalphabeta/CD19-depleted stem cell transplant. The TCR sequence derives from a boy under two years old who had a stem cell transplant for SCID, so the T cells may come from the graft donor.

The CDR3 sequence is CAISEQFQGLKGDTEAFF. CDR3 DNA sequence: TGTGCCATCAGCGAGCAATTTCAGGGGTTAAAAGGGGACACTGAAGCTTTCTTT. The V gene is TRBV10-3, the J gene TRBJ1-1; perhaps TRBD1 as D (6 bases). There are 18 residues in the CDR3. V was cut by 6 bases and J by 3 bases, with 26 bases left in between. Germline loops: CDR1 ENHRY, CDR2 SYGVKD.